Below are 28 T cell receptor beta chains sequenced from a single sample in a study of blood T cell repertoires in COVID-19. Profiled with immunoSEQ multiplex PCR; TCRdb holds only in-frame clones, not every one. The table lists hundreds of thousands of clones, around 87% of them singletons. The sample comprised PBMCs or T cells enriched from blood (not recorded which). The receptors were sampled from a man younger than 45 who had recovered from COVID-19.

The chain links TRBV30 to TRBJ1-6; D is possibly TRBD1 (6 bases). There are 13 residues in the CDR3. Deletions cut 4 bases from V and 4 bases from J, with 8 bases between. The germline V gene encodes CDR1 GTSNPN and CDR2 SVGIG (reference sequence). In DNA form, the CDR3 reads TGTGCCTGGAAGGGACATTATAATTCACCCCTCCACTTT. Protein: CAWKGHYNSPLHF.

V and J are TRBV28 and TRBJ1-2; perhaps TRBD1 as D (5 bases). Germline values: CDR1 MDHEN, CDR2 SYDVKM. The CDR3 is made up of 13 amino acids. The V gene lost 5 bases and the J gene lost 6 bases, with 13 bases spanning the gap. The CDR3 coding sequence is TGTGCCAGCAGTCGGGGGGGTTTAAATGGCTACACCTTC. Translated, it gives CASSRGGLNGYTF.

This sequence joins TRBV3-1 (or the pseudogene TRBV3-2) and TRBJ2-3; 8 positions agree with TRBD2. Germline CDR1 and CDR2: LGHDT and YNNKEL (reference sequence). With 1 base clipped from V and 2 bases from J, the junction kept 2 bases outside the gene matches. The CDR3 has 15 amino acids. CDR3 sequence reads: CASSQAGGYTDTQYF. CDR3 DNA sequence: TGTGCCAGCAGCCAAGCGGGAGGGTACACAGATACGCAGTATTTT.

The J gene is TRBJ1-2, the V gene TRBV27, with 8 bases that match TRBD1. The CDR3 contains 13 residues. The germline V gene encodes CDR1 MNHEY and CDR2 SMNVEV (reference sequence). V was clipped by 6 bases and J by 7 bases; unmatched bases: 7. The CDR3 loop reads CASSYSDRGGYTF. CDR3 nucleotide sequence: TGTGCCAGCAGCTACTCTGACAGGGGTGGCTACACCTTC.

Concerning this clone itself: Other nucleotide sequences from this sample produce the same CDR3. V is TRBV11-2 and J is TRBJ2-1, with TRBD2 matching 12 bases. V lost 5 bases and J lost 4; bases outside the gene matches: 3. Germline CDR1 reads SGHAT; CDR2 reads FQNNGV. The CDR3 totals 15 residues. The CDR3 spells CASSLGTSGYNEQFF. Here the CDR3 DNA reads TGTGCCAGCAGCCTCGGGACTAGCGGGTACAATGAGCAGTTCTTC.

V and J are TRBV15 and TRBJ2-5; D gene uncertain. CDR1 is LNHNV, CDR2 YYDKDF, per germline (reference sequence). This CDR3 has 14 amino acids. V was trimmed by 1 base and J by 2 bases, leaving 8 bases between them. CDR3 sequence (DNA): TGTGCCACCAGCAGAGGTCGGGTACAAGAGACCCAGTACTTC. Residues: CATSRGRVQETQYF.

The gene calls are TRBV7-9 and TRBJ1-2; D is unclear. In germline, CDR1 is SEHNR, CDR2 FQNEAQ (reference sequence). CDR3 length: 13 amino acids. The V gene lost 4 bases and the J gene lost 6 bases, with 12 bases spanning the gap. CDR3 amino acids: CASSSSVSHGYTF. In DNA form, the CDR3 reads TGTGCCAGCAGCTCAAGCGTGAGCCATGGCTACACCTTC.

This clone was seen a few times. The chain combines TRBV28 with TRBJ1-5, with a tentative D call TRBD1 (6 bases). Germline CDR1 MDHEN, CDR2 SYDVKM. This CDR3 is 18 amino acids long. Trimming removed 5 bases from V and 1 base from J, with 21 bases in between. The CDR3 loop is CASSAPTAGTPSNQPQHF. In nucleotides, the CDR3 is TGTGCCAGCAGTGCCCCTACCGCCGGGACACCGAGCAATCAGCCCCAGCATTTT.

V usage is TRBV28 and J usage is TRBJ2-5; D is perhaps TRBD1 (5 bases). The germline V and J ends were trimmed by 3 bases and 4 bases, with 15 bases remaining between them. The CDR3 runs 15 residues. Germline-derived CDR1 and CDR2 are MDHEN and SYDVKM. CDR3: CASSFPAGNTETQYF. The CDR3 DNA reads TGTGCCAGCAGTTTTCCGGCAGGGAATACAGAGACCCAGTACTTC.

The chain recombines TRBV6-1 with TRBJ2-7, with 12 bases matching TRBD1. The CDR3 has 15 residues. Trimming removed 3 bases from V and 4 bases from J; junction bases left unmatched: 4. Germline CDR1 reads MNHNS; CDR2 reads SASEGT. CDR3: CASSDRGQGAYEQYF. The DNA for the CDR3 is TGTGCCAGCAGTGACAGGGGACAGGGGGCATACGAGCAGTACTTC.

The chain has TRBV7-9 and TRBJ1-5; 8 nucleotides align to TRBD1. This CDR3 contains 13 residues. V was clipped by 6 bases and J by 6 bases; unmatched bases: 4. Germline CDR1 and CDR2: SEHNR and FQNEAQ (reference sequence). CDR3 residues: CASSTTGGQPQHF. The CDR3 DNA reads as TGTGCCAGCAGTACTACAGGGGGTCAGCCCCAGCATTTT.

The chain employs TRBV29-1 and TRBJ1-3; unclear D gene. Trimming removed 5 bases from V and 3 bases from J, with 14 bases in between. Germline V CDR1 and CDR2: SQVTM, ANQGSEA. This CDR3 has 14 amino acids. The CDR3 here is CSVTDGGVGNTIYF. CDR3 coding DNA: TGCAGCGTTACCGACGGCGGCGTTGGAAACACCATATATTTT.

V is TRBV19 and J is TRBJ2-1, with 11 bases that match TRBD2. The CDR3 consists of 16 residues. V trimming: 6 bases; J trimming: 7 bases; junction bases outside the gene matches: 11. The V gene's germline CDR1 is LNHDA and CDR2 SQIVND (reference sequence). The CDR3 loop is CASSRRELAGGNEQFF. In DNA, the CDR3 is TGTGCCAGTAGCAGGCGGGAGCTAGCGGGAGGTAATGAGCAGTTCTTC.

The rearrangement uses TRBV4-1 and TRBJ2-2; D not resolved. This CDR3 is built from 13 residues. The ends were cut back, 0 bases at V and 8 bases at J, with 7 bases in the middle. Germline loops: CDR1 MGHRA, CDR2 YSYEKL. The CDR3 DNA sequence: TGCGCCAGCAGCCAAGATGGTCTAGGGGAGCTGTTTTTT. The encoded protein is CASSQDGLGELFF.

The V gene is TRBV2, the J gene TRBJ1-3; unclear D gene. V was clipped by 7 bases and J by 0 bases, with 13 bases between them. CDR3 size: 15 residues. The germline V gene has CDR1 SNHLY and CDR2 FYNNEI. This CDR3 reads CASKFWLSSGNTIYF. Here the CDR3 DNA reads TGTGCCAGCAAGTTTTGGCTCTCCTCTGGAAACACCATATATTTT.

This clone was picked up a small number of times. V gene TRBV28 combines with J gene TRBJ2-7; D remains ambiguous. The V end was cut by 6 bases, the J end by 6 bases, with 9 bases between. Germline V gene lookup returns CDR1 MDHEN and CDR2 SYDVKM. The CDR3 sequence is 11 residues long. For the CDR3, the DNA is TGTGCCAGCAGAGCATTCCTCGAGCAGTACTTC. Amino acids: CASRAFLEQYF.

V usage is TRBV5-4 and J usage is TRBJ2-7; TRBD2 might be the D (5 bases). CDR1 SGHNT and CDR2 YYREEE come from the germline V gene (reference sequence). The V and J ends lost 3 bases and 0 bases respectively, with 16 bases between them. The CDR3 has 16 amino acids. CDR3 sequence reads: CASSSLVRASSYEQYF. The CDR3 nucleotides are TGTGCCAGCAGCTCGTTGGTGAGGGCTAGCTCCTACGAGCAGTACTTC.

In DNA, the CDR3 is TGTGCCAGCAGCTCCAGGGGGTCGGTCTACGAGCAGTACTTC. Translated: CASSSRGSVYEQYF. The chain is built from TRBV13 and TRBJ2-7, with 7 bases identical to TRBD1. Germline values: CDR1 PRHDT, CDR2 FYEKMQ (reference sequence). V shed 4 bases and J 3 bases; nucleotides not matched to a gene: 6. The CDR3 spans 14 residues.

This rearrangement joins TRBV12-5 to TRBJ1-5, with TRBD1 as a possible D gene (6 bases). The CDR3 runs to 14 residues. The V end lost 1 base, the J end lost 2 bases, and 6 bases lay between the germline ends. The germline V gene encodes CDR1 LGHNT and CDR2 FRNRAP. The CDR3 DNA reads as TGTGCTAGTGGTTTGGGGACAGGCAATCAGCCCCAGCATTTT. It is translated as CASGLGTGNQPQHF. The variable domain in full, completed from reference TRBV12-5 and TRBJ1-5, reads DARVTQTPRHKVTEMGQEVTMRCQPILGHNTVFWYRQTMMQGLELLAYFRNRAPLDDSGMPKDRFSAEMPDATLATLKIQPSEPRDSAVYFCASGLGTGNQPQHFGDGTRLSIL.

This clone was observed a single time. The chain combines TRBV19 with TRBJ2-1; weak D call: TRBD2 (5 bases). V gave up 3 bases and J gave up 10 bases, with 13 bases separating them. CDR3 size: 13 residues. Germline V lookup: CDR1 LNHDA, CDR2 SQIVND (reference sequence). CDR3 nucleotides: TGTGCCAGTAGTATGATCGCGGGCGGGGAGCAGTTCTTC. Protein: CASSMIAGGEQFF.

V and J are TRBV19 and TRBJ1-1, with 10 bases aligning to TRBD1. Unmatched junction bases numbered 18, after V lost 0 bases and J lost 11 bases. Germline V gene data show CDR1 as LNHDA and CDR2 as SQIVND (reference sequence). This CDR3 comprises 18 residues. CDR3 residues: CASSIDQGRQGALRSAFF. CDR3 DNA sequence: TGTGCCAGTAGTATAGATCAAGGGCGACAGGGGGCCCTTAGATCGGCTTTCTTT.

CDR3 region: CASSPSAYEQYF. The CDR3 DNA follows: TGTGCCAGCAGTCCCAGCGCCTACGAGCAGTACTTC. V is TRBV27 and J is TRBJ2-7; D is unclear. Germline values: CDR1 MNHEY, CDR2 SMNVEV (reference sequence). The CDR3 sequence is 12 residues long. V was trimmed by 5 bases and J by 2 bases, leaving 7 bases between them.

The chain combines TRBV7-9 with TRBJ2-7; 9 bases match TRBD2. The CDR3 has 14 amino acids. CDR1 is SEHNR, CDR2 FQNEAQ, per germline (reference sequence). Trimming took 3 bases from V and 4 from J; bases not matched to a gene: 4. Here the CDR3 reads CASSFPSGIYEQYF. The CDR3 DNA follows: TGTGCCAGCAGCTTTCCTAGCGGGATTTACGAGCAGTACTTC.

The genes are TRBV28 and TRBJ1-6, with D possibly TRBD1 on 5 matching bases. V was pared by 8 bases and J by 9 bases, with 17 bases between. The CDR3 sequence is 14 residues long. In germline, CDR1 is MDHEN, CDR2 SYDVKM. This CDR3 reads CASWGRQGLSPLHF. CDR3 DNA: TGTGCCAGCTGGGGCAGGCAGGGTCTTTCACCCCTCCACTTT. The full variable domain, in which reference TRBV28 and TRBJ1-6 provide the parts outside the CDR3, is DVKVTQSSRYLVKRTGEKVFLECVQDMDHENMFWYRQDPGLGLRLIYFSYDVKMKEKGDIPEGYSVSREKKERFSLILESASTNQTSMYLCASWGRQGLSPLHFGNGTRLTVT.

In DNA form, the CDR3 reads TGTGCCAGCAGCCTATCTAGGGCCCCAGCGGGGGAGACCCAGTACTTC. It yields the protein CASSLSRAPAGETQYF. The rearrangement joins TRBV3-1 (or the pseudogene TRBV3-2) to TRBJ2-5, with TRBD2 matching 7 bases. The V and J ends lost 4 bases and 5 bases, in that order; junction bases with no gene match: 13. This CDR3 spans 16 amino acids. The germline gives CDR1 LGHDT, CDR2 YNNKEL (reference sequence).

This chain uses TRBV7-9 with TRBJ2-7, with 8 bases identical to TRBD1. The CDR3 runs 13 residues. Germline assignment: CDR1 SEHNR and CDR2 FQNEAQ (reference sequence). Trimming at V came to 6 bases and at J to 4 bases, leaving 5 bases not matched to a gene. The CDR3 region is CASRPTGVYEQYF. Here the CDR3 DNA reads TGTGCCAGCAGACCGACAGGGGTTTACGAGCAGTACTTC.

The chain combines TRBV18 with TRBJ1-4, with unresolved D. Trimming shortened V by 3 bases and J by 3 bases, and 5 bases separated the two germline ends. This CDR3 is built from 13 residues. CDR1 and CDR2 (germline): KGHSH, LQKENI. CDR3 DNA sequence: TGTGCCAGCTCACCGCAGGCTAATGAAAAACTGTTTTTT. Translation gives CASSPQANEKLFF. Looking up the rest from reference TRBV18 and TRBJ1-4 gives the full variable domain: NAGVMQNPRHLVRRRGQEARLRCSPMKGHSHVYWYRQLPEEGLKFMVYLQKENIIDESGMPKERFSAEFPKEGPSILRIQQVVRGDSAAYFCASSPQANEKLFFGSGTQLSVL.

This clone was picked up many times. CDR3 protein: CASSRRTEPGQGIRETQYF. In DNA form, the CDR3 reads TGTGCCAGCAGCCGGAGAACTGAACCGGGACAGGGGATCCGTGAGACCCAGTACTTC. The chain joins TRBV7-8 to TRBJ2-5, with 10 bases that match TRBD1. This CDR3 spans 19 amino acids. Germline V CDR1 and CDR2: SGHVS, FQNEAQ. After removal of 5 bases from V and 5 bases from J, the junction contained 20 bases not matched to a gene.